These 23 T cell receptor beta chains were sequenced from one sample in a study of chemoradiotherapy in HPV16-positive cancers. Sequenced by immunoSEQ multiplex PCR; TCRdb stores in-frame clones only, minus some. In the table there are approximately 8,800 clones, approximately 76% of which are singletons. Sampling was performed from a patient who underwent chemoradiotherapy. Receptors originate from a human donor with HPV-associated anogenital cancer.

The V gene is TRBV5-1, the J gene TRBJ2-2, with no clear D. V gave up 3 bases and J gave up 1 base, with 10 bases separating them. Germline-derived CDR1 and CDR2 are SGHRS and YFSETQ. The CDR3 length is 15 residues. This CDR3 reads CASSSGQLNTGELFF. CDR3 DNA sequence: TGCGCCAGCAGCTCCGGGCAGCTGAACACCGGGGAGCTGTTTTTT.

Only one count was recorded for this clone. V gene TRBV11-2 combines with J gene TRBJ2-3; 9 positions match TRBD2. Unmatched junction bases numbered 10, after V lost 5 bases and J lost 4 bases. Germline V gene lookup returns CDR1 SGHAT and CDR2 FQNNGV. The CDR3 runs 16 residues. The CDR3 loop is CASSPGTSIFADTQYF. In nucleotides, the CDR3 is TGTGCCAGCAGCCCCGGGACTAGCATTTTCGCAGATACGCAGTATTTT.

Written as DNA, the CDR3 is TGTGCCAGCAGTGGGACGAGGGGAAGAAACACCATATATTTT. Amino acid sequence: CASSGTRGRNTIYF. The genes are TRBV2 and TRBJ1-3; D might be TRBD1 (5 bases). The CDR3 is made up of 14 amino acids. The V gene lost 4 bases and the J gene lost 5 bases, with 12 bases spanning the gap. Germline CDR1 SNHLY, CDR2 FYNNEI.

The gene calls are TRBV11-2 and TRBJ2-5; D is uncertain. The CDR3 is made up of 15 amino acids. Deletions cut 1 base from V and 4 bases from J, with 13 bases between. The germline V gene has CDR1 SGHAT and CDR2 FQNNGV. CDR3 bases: TGTGCCAGCAGCTTAGGGACCACCAGGCGAGAGACCCAGTACTTC. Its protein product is CASSLGTTRRETQYF.

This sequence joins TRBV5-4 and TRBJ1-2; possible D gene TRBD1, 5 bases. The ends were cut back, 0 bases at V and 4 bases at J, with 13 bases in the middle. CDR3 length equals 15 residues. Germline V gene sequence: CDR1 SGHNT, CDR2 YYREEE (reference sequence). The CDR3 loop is CASSLAAGQAYGYTF. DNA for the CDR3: TGTGCCAGCAGCTTGGCAGCGGGGCAGGCCTATGGCTACACCTTC.

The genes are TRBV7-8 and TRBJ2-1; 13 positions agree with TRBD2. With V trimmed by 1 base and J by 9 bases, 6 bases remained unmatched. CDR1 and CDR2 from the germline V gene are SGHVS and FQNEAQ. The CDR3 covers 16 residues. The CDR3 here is CASSLGTSGGAAEQFF. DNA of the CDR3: TGTGCCAGCAGCTTAGGAACTAGCGGGGGGGCCGCTGAGCAGTTCTTC.

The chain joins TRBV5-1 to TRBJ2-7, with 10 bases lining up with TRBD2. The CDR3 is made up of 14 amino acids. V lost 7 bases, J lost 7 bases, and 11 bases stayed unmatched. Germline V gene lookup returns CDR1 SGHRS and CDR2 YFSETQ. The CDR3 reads CASRLTSGVGEQYF. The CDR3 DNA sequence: TGCGCCAGCCGACTCACTAGCGGGGTGGGAGAGCAGTACTTC.

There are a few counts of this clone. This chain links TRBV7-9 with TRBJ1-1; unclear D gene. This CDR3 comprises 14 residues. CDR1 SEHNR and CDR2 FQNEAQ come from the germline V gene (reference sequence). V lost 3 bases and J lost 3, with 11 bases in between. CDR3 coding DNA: TGTGCCAGCAGCTTCGCCCTTGTGGACACTGAAGCTTTCTTT. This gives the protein CASSFALVDTEAFF.

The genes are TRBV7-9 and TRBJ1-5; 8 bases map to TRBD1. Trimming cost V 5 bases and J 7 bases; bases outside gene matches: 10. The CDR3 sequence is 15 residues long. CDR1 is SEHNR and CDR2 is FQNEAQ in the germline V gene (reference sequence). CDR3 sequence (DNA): TGTGCCAGCAGCACAGACAGGGGACCCTCGCAGCCCCAGCATTTT. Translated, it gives CASSTDRGPSQPQHF. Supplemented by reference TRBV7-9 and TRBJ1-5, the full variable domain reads DTGVSQNPRHKITKRGQNVTFRCDPISEHNRLYWYRQTLGQGPEFLTYFQNEAQLEKSRLLSDRFSAERPKGSFSTLEIQRTEQGDSAMYLCASSTDRGPSQPQHFGDGTRLSIL.

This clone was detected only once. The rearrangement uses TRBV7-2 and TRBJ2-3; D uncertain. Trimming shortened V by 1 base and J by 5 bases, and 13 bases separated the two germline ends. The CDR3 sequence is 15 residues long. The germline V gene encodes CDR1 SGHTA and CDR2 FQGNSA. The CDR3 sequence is CASSLGTTSLDTQYF. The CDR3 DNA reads TGTGCCAGCAGCTTAGGCACCACTTCCCTAGATACGCAGTATTTT.

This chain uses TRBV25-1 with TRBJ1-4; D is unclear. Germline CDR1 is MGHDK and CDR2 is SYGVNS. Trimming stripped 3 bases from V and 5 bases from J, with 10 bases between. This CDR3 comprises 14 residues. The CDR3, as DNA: TGTGCCAGCAGTGACTGGACGGGAAATGAAAAACTGTTTTTT. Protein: CASSDWTGNEKLFF.

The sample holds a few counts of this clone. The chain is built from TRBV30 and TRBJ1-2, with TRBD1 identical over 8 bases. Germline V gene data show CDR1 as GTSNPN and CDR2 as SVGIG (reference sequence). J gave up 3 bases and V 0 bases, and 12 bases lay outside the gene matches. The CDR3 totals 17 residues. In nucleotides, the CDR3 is TGTGCCTGGAGTGTCTCTTCTCAGGGGGCTCGCTACTATGGCTACACCTTC. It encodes CAWSVSSQGARYYGYTF.

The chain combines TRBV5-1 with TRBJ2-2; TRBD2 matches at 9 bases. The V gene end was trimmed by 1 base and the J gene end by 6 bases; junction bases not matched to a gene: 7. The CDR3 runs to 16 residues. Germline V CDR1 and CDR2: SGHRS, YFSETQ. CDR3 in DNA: TGCGCCAGCAGCTTGTCAATAGGGACTAGCTCCGGGGAGCTGTTTTTT. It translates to CASSLSIGTSSGELFF.

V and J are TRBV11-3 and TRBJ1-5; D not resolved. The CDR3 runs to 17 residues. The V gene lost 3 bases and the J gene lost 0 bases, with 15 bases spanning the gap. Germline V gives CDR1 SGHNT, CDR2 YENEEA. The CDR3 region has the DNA TGTGCCAGCAGCTTTCTGAAAAACATATATAGCAATCAGCCCCAGCATTTT. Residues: CASSFLKNIYSNQPQHF.

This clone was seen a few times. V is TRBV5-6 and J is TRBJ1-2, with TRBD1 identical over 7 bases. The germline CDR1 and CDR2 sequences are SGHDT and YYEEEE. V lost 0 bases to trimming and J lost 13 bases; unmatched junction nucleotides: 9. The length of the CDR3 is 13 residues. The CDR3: CASSLAHRGIGTF. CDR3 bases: TGTGCCAGCAGCTTGGCACACAGGGGTATCGGCACCTTC.

CDR3 coding DNA: TGCAGCGTTGTGCTCGCTGAAAACTCCTACGAGCAGTACTTC. Encoded protein: CSVVLAENSYEQYF. V usage is TRBV29-1 and J usage is TRBJ2-7; the D is unclear. V lost 4 bases to trimming and J lost 0 bases, with 13 bases between them. The CDR3 runs to 14 residues. Germline-derived CDR1 and CDR2 are SQVTM and ANQGSEA.

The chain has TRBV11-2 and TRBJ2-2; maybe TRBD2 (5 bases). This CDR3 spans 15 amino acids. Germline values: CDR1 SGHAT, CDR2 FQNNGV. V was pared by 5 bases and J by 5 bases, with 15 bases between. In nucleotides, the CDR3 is TGTGCCAGCAGCCTATCCTCGGGGTGGACCGGGGAGCTGTTTTTT. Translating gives CASSLSSGWTGELFF.

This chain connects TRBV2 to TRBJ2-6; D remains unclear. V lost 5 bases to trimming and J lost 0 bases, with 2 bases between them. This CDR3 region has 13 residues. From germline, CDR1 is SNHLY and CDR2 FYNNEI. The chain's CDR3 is CASSYSGANVLTF. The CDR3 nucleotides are TGTGCCAGCAGTTACTCTGGGGCCAACGTCCTGACTTTC.

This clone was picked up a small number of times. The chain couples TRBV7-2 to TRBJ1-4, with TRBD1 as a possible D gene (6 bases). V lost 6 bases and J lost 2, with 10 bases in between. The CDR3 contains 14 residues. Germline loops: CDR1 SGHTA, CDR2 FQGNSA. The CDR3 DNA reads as TGTGCCAGCAGTCTAAGGGGGACTAATGAAAAACTGTTTTTT. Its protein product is CASSLRGTNEKLFF.

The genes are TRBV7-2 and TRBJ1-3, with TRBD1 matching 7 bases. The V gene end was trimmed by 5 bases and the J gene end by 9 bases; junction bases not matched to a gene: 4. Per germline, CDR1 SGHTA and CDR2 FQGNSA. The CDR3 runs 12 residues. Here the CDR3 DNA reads TGTGCCAGCAGCACAGGGGTCGGCACCATATATTTT. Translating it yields CASSTGVGTIYF.

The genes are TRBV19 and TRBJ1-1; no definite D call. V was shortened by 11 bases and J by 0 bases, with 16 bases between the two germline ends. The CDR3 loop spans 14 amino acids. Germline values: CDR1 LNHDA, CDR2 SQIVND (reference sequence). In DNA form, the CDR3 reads TGTGCCTCCCAAGGTCCGGTCATGAACACTGAAGCTTTCTTT. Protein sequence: CASQGPVMNTEAFF.

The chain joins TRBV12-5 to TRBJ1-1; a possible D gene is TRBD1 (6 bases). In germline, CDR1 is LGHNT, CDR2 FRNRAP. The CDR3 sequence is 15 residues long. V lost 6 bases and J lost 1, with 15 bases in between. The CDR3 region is CASGRSEGQNTEAFF. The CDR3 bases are TGTGCTAGTGGCCGATCAGAGGGACAGAACACTGAAGCTTTCTTT. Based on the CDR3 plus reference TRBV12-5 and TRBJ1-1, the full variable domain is DARVTQTPRHKVTEMGQEVTMRCQPILGHNTVFWYRQTMMQGLELLAYFRNRAPLDDSGMPKDRFSAEMPDATLATLKIQPSEPRDSAVYFCASGRSEGQNTEAFFGQGTRLTVV.

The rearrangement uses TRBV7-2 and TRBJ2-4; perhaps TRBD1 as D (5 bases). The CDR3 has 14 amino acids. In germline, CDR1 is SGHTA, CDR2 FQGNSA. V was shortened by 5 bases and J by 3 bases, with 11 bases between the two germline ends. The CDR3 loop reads CASSLTGYKNIQYF. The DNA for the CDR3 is TGTGCCAGCAGCCTTACAGGTTACAAAAACATTCAGTACTTC.